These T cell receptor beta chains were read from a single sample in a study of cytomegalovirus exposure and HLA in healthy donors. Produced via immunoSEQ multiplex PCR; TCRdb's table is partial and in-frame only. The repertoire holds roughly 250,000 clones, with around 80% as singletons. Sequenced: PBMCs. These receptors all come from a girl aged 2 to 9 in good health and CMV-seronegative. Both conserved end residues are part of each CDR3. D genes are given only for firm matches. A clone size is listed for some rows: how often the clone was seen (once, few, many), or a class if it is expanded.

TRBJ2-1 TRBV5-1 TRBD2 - TGCGCCAGCAGCTTGTTAGGGACTAATTTTAATGAGCAGTTCTTC CASSLLGTNFNEQFF
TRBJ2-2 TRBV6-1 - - TGTGCCAGCAGACGTACAGGGTACACCGGGGAGCTGTTTTTT CASRRTGYTGELFF
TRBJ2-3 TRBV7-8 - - TGTGCCAGCAGCCGGACAGATACGCAGTATTTT CASSRTDTQYF
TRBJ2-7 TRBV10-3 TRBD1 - TGTGCCATCAGTCGAGGGGGACAGGTCCGCTACGAGCAGTACTTC CAISRGGQVRYEQYF
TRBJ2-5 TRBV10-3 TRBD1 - TGTGCCAACCGAGGGACAGGTCAAGAGACCCAGTACTTC CANRGTGQETQYF
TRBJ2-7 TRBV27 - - TGTGCCAGCAGTTTATCCTCTTTGGGGGCCGACTCCTACGAGCAGTACTTC CASSLSSLGADSYEQYF
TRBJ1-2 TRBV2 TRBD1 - TGTGCCAGCAGTCAGGGGACAGGATGGGGTTACACCTTC CASSQGTGWGYTF
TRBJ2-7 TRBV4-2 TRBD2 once TGTGCCAGCAGCCTTTCTAGCGGGGGGAACGAGCAGTACTTC CASSLSSGGNEQYF
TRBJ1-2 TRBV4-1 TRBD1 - TGCGCCAGCAGCCAAGATAGGATGGACAGGGGGCGTCGTGGCTACACCTTC CASSQDRMDRGRRGYTF
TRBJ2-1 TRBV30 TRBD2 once TGTGCCTGGAGTGGAGTATTACCCCAGGGACTAGCCTACAATGAGCAGTTCTTC CAWSGVLPQGLAYNEQFF
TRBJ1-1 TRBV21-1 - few TGTGCCAGCAGCAAGCCCGCGATCGGACCGGGACAGGGTGGGAACACTGAAGCTTTCTTT CASSKPAIGPGQGGNTEAFF
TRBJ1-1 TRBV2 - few TGTGCCAGCAGTACCCAGGGGCGGAACACTGAAGCTTTCTTT CASSTQGRNTEAFF
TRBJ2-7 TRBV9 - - TGTGCCAGCAGCGTAGGTGCCGTGAAGGGGTACGAGCAGTACTTC CASSVGAVKGYEQYF
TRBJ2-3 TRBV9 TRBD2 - TGTGCCAGCAGCGCTAGCGGGGAGAGCACAGATACGCAGTATTTT CASSASGESTDTQYF
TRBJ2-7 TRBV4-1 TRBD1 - TGCGCCAGCAGCCAAGGACAGGGGGCGGGGTACGAGCAGTACTTC CASSQGQGAGYEQYF
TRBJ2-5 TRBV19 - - TGTGCCAGTAGTATGGATTTGGAGGAGACCCAGTACTTC CASSMDLEETQYF